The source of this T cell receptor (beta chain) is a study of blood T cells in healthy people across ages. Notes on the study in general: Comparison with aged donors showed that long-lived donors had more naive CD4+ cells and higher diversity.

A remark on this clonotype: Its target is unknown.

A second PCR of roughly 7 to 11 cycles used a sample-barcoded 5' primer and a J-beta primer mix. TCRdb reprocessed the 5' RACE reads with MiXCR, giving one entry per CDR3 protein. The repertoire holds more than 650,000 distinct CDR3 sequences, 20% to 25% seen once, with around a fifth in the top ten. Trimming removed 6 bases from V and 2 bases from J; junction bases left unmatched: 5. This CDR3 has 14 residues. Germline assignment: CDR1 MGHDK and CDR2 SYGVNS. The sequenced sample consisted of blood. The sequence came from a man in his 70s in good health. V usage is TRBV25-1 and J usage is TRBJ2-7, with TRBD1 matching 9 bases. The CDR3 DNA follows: TGTGCCAGCAGAAAGACAGGGGGGACCTACGAGCAGTACTTC. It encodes CASRKTGGTYEQYF.